A selection of T cell receptor beta chains follows, all from one sample in a study of shared clonotypes between healthy human individuals. TCRdb keeps only in-frame clones here, not all; method: immunoSEQ multiplex PCR. The repertoire has more than 2 million clones, approximately 94% of them found once; the top ten carry approximately 0.13%. The material sequenced was naive CD4+ T cells sorted from blood. The receptor set was obtained from a young man in good health. CDR3s include the opening cysteine and the closing phenylalanine or tryptophan. Fields, in order: clone size, J gene, V gene, D gene, CDR3 protein, CDR3 DNA. The D gene is left open where the match is weak. Some rows mark clone size as missing; the rest say once, few, many or name a class of expanded clone.

clone_size: .; j_call: TRBJ2-7; v_call: TRBV6-1; d_call: TRBD1; cdr3_aa: CASSQTGTGYEQYF; cdr3_nt: TGTGCCAGCAGTCAGACCGGGACAGGCTACGAGCAGTACTTC
clone_size: few; j_call: TRBJ1-1; v_call: TRBV11-2; d_call: .; cdr3_aa: CASSSTGRIAEAFF; cdr3_nt: TGTGCCAGCAGCTCAACAGGGCGTATCGCTGAAGCTTTCTTT
clone_size: once; j_call: TRBJ1-5; v_call: TRBV29-1; d_call: .; cdr3_aa: CNVRSGEQPQHF; cdr3_nt: TGCAACGTTCGGTCAGGGGAACAGCCCCAGCATTTT
clone_size: .; j_call: TRBJ1-5; v_call: TRBV19; d_call: .; cdr3_aa: CASIPGGSNQPQHF; cdr3_nt: TGTGCCAGTATCCCGGGCGGCAGCAATCAGCCCCAGCATTTT
clone_size: .; j_call: TRBJ2-5; v_call: TRBV5-6; d_call: .; cdr3_aa: CASSSLGNSGETQYF; cdr3_nt: TGTGCCAGCAGTAGCTTAGGGAATAGTGGCGAGACCCAGTACTTC
clone_size: .; j_call: TRBJ1-5; v_call: TRBV6-5; d_call: .; cdr3_aa: CASSLKGGNQPQHF; cdr3_nt: TGTGCCAGCAGTCTGAAGGGGGGCAATCAGCCCCAGCATTTT
clone_size: .; j_call: TRBJ1-6; v_call: TRBV6-6; d_call: .; cdr3_aa: CASSLQGVNSPLHF; cdr3_nt: TGTGCCAGCAGTCTACAGGGAGTCAATTCACCCCTCCACTTT
clone_size: few; j_call: TRBJ1-3; v_call: TRBV11-2; d_call: TRBD1; cdr3_aa: CASSRTGAGNTIYF; cdr3_nt: TGTGCCAGCAGCAGGACAGGGGCCGGAAACACCATATATTTT
clone_size: .; j_call: TRBJ2-1; v_call: TRBV4-1; d_call: TRBD1; cdr3_aa: CASSQGEQGAYNEQFF; cdr3_nt: TGCGCCAGCAGCCAAGGGGAACAGGGGGCCTACAATGAGCAGTTCTTC
clone_size: once; j_call: TRBJ2-5; v_call: TRBV10-3; d_call: .; cdr3_aa: CAISESVGTIQTQYF; cdr3_nt: TGTGCCATCAGTGAGTCGGTAGGGACAATACAGACCCAGTACTTC
clone_size: once; j_call: TRBJ1-2; v_call: TRBV5-1; d_call: .; cdr3_aa: CASSNRDTYYGYTF; cdr3_nt: TGCGCCAGCAGCAACCGGGACACCTACTATGGCTACACCTTC
clone_size: .; j_call: TRBJ2-7; v_call: TRBV11-2; d_call: .; cdr3_aa: CASSRDRDRNYEQYF; cdr3_nt: TGTGCCAGCAGCCGGGACCGCGACCGAAACTATGAGCAGTACTTC
clone_size: .; j_call: TRBJ2-2; v_call: TRBV18; d_call: .; cdr3_aa: CASSPGIVTGELFF; cdr3_nt: TGTGCCAGCTCACCAGGGATAGTGACCGGGGAGCTGTTTTTT
clone_size: .; j_call: TRBJ2-6; v_call: TRBV5-8; d_call: .; cdr3_aa: CASSLGSKAGANVLTF; cdr3_nt: TGTGCCAGCAGCTTGGGGTCCAAGGCTGGGGCCAACGTCCTGACTTTC
clone_size: .; j_call: TRBJ2-5; v_call: TRBV11-3; d_call: .; cdr3_aa: CASSLGGYDRETQYF; cdr3_nt: TGTGCCAGCAGCTTGGGCGGTTATGATCGTGAGACCCAGTACTTC
clone_size: .; j_call: TRBJ2-2; v_call: TRBV12-5; d_call: TRBD2; cdr3_aa: CASVTGTSGGSNTGELFF; cdr3_nt: TGTGCTAGTGTTACCGGGACTAGCGGGGGGTCAAACACCGGGGAGCTGTTTTTT
clone_size: .; j_call: TRBJ2-3; v_call: TRBV14; d_call: .; cdr3_aa: CASSQGDPTDTQYF; cdr3_nt: TGTGCCAGCAGCCAAGGGGACCCCACAGATACGCAGTATTTT
clone_size: .; j_call: TRBJ2-5; v_call: TRBV5-1; d_call: TRBD2; cdr3_aa: CASSFSAGGPETQYF; cdr3_nt: TGCGCCAGCAGCTTTTCAGCGGGGGGGCCGGAGACCCAGTACTTC
clone_size: once; j_call: TRBJ1-2; v_call: TRBV5-4; d_call: .; cdr3_aa: CASSSRGDSYGYTF; cdr3_nt: TGTGCCAGCAGCTCCCGGGGGGATTCCTATGGCTACACCTTC
clone_size: .; j_call: TRBJ1-1; v_call: TRBV11-2; d_call: TRBD1; cdr3_aa: CASSITGTVNTEAFF; cdr3_nt: TGTGCCAGCAGCATTACCGGGACAGTGAACACTGAAGCTTTCTTT
clone_size: .; j_call: TRBJ2-7; v_call: TRBV2; d_call: TRBD1; cdr3_aa: CASSGQGTEQYF; cdr3_nt: TGTGCCAGCAGCGGACAGGGGACCGAGCAGTACTTC
clone_size: .; j_call: TRBJ1-2; v_call: TRBV29-1; d_call: TRBD1; cdr3_aa: CSVEVIGTGAPGYTF; cdr3_nt: TGCAGCGTTGAAGTGATAGGGACAGGGGCGCCAGGCTACACCTTC
clone_size: once; j_call: TRBJ1-6; v_call: TRBV28; d_call: .; cdr3_aa: CASSLVREWDNNSPLHF; cdr3_nt: TGTGCCAGCAGTTTAGTCAGGGAGTGGGACAATAATTCACCCCTCCACTTT
clone_size: .; j_call: TRBJ2-7; v_call: TRBV4-3; d_call: TRBD2; cdr3_aa: CASSQELAGGPYSYEQYF; cdr3_nt: TGCGCCAGCAGCCAGGAGTTAGCGGGAGGGCCTTACTCCTACGAGCAGTACTTC
clone_size: .; j_call: TRBJ1-5; v_call: TRBV6-1; d_call: TRBD1; cdr3_aa: CASSLTGGNQPQHF; cdr3_nt: TGTGCCAGCAGCCTGACAGGGGGAAATCAGCCCCAGCATTTT
clone_size: .; j_call: TRBJ1-2; v_call: TRBV7-2; d_call: .; cdr3_aa: CASGINYGYTF; cdr3_nt: TGTGCCAGCGGTATCAATTATGGCTACACCTTC
clone_size: .; j_call: TRBJ1-1; v_call: TRBV28; d_call: .; cdr3_aa: CASSWTAMNTEAFF; cdr3_nt: TGTGCCAGCAGTTGGACAGCCATGAACACTGAAGCTTTCTTT
clone_size: .; j_call: TRBJ2-4; v_call: TRBV6-6; d_call: .; cdr3_aa: CASSASSRERYIQYF; cdr3_nt: TGTGCCAGCAGTGCTTCTTCCCGGGAAAGGTACATTCAGTACTTC
clone_size: .; j_call: TRBJ2-3; v_call: TRBV10-3; d_call: TRBD2; cdr3_aa: CAISSIAGSSTDTQYF; cdr3_nt: TGTGCCATCAGTTCAATAGCGGGTTCTAGCACAGATACGCAGTATTTT
clone_size: .; j_call: TRBJ2-1; v_call: TRBV14; d_call: .; cdr3_aa: CASSLFSGRGNEQFF; cdr3_nt: TGTGCCAGCAGCCTCTTTAGCGGTCGCGGTAATGAGCAGTTCTTC
clone_size: .; j_call: TRBJ1-1; v_call: TRBV5-4; d_call: .; cdr3_aa: CASSPRGDREAFF; cdr3_nt: TGTGCCAGCAGCCCCAGGGGCGACAGGGAAGCTTTCTTT
clone_size: .; j_call: TRBJ2-5; v_call: TRBV6-6; d_call: .; cdr3_aa: CASSSEGETQYF; cdr3_nt: TGTGCCAGCAGTTCAGAGGGAGAGACCCAGTACTTC
clone_size: .; j_call: TRBJ1-1; v_call: TRBV6-6; d_call: .; cdr3_aa: CASSTGDTMNTEAFF; cdr3_nt: TGTGCCAGCAGTACCGGGGACACTATGAACACTGAAGCTTTCTTT
clone_size: .; j_call: TRBJ1-2; v_call: TRBV10-3; d_call: .; cdr3_aa: CAISEGGGPLGGYTF; cdr3_nt: TGTGCCATCAGTGAGGGCGGGGGGCCTTTAGGTGGCTACACCTTC
clone_size: .; j_call: TRBJ1-3; v_call: TRBV11-2; d_call: .; cdr3_aa: CASSPGTFSGNTIYF; cdr3_nt: TGTGCCAGCAGCCCTGGGACCTTCTCTGGAAACACCATATATTTT
clone_size: .; j_call: TRBJ1-3; v_call: TRBV29-1; d_call: .; cdr3_aa: CSVQSLSGNTIYF; cdr3_nt: TGCAGCGTTCAATCCCTCTCTGGAAACACCATATATTTT
clone_size: .; j_call: TRBJ2-7; v_call: TRBV5-1; d_call: .; cdr3_aa: CASSLWLLSSYEQYF; cdr3_nt: TGCGCCAGCAGCTTGTGGCTACTAAGCTCCTACGAGCAGTACTTC
clone_size: .; j_call: TRBJ2-3; v_call: TRBV29-1; d_call: .; cdr3_aa: CSVEITDTQYF; cdr3_nt: TGCAGCGTGGAGATCACAGATACGCAGTATTTT
clone_size: .; j_call: TRBJ2-1; v_call: TRBV7-3; d_call: TRBD1; cdr3_aa: CASSSSRTGGWNEQFF; cdr3_nt: TGTGCCAGCAGCTCATCCCGGACAGGGGGCTGGAATGAGCAGTTCTTC
clone_size: once; j_call: TRBJ2-2; v_call: TRBV2; d_call: .; cdr3_aa: CASSEMDTGELFF; cdr3_nt: TGTGCCAGCAGTGAAATGGACACCGGGGAGCTGTTTTTT
clone_size: .; j_call: TRBJ1-3; v_call: TRBV19; d_call: .; cdr3_aa: CASKSTPGNTIYF; cdr3_nt: TGTGCCAGTAAATCGACTCCCGGAAACACCATATATTTT
clone_size: .; j_call: TRBJ2-4; v_call: TRBV10-2; d_call: TRBD2; cdr3_aa: CASAGTSENIQYF; cdr3_nt: TGCGCCAGCGCCGGGACTAGCGAAAACATTCAGTACTTC
clone_size: .; j_call: TRBJ1-2; v_call: TRBV28; d_call: .; cdr3_aa: CASRLRDWDGYTF; cdr3_nt: TGTGCCAGCAGACTCCGGGACTGGGATGGCTACACCTTC
clone_size: .; j_call: TRBJ2-6; v_call: TRBV5-6; d_call: TRBD1; cdr3_aa: CASSFRTGSPSGANVLTF; cdr3_nt: TGTGCCAGCAGCTTCCGGACAGGTTCGCCCTCTGGGGCCAACGTCCTGACTTTC